A single sample gave rise to the 9 T cell receptor beta chains below, sequenced in a study of shared clonotypes between healthy human individuals. Method: immunoSEQ multiplex PCR; TCRdb's copy keeps in-frame clones and lacks some. Among 2 million to 2.5 million clones listed, 85% to 95% were seen once. Sequenced input: naive CD4+ T cells from PBMCs. Subset noted: CD45RA+ positively selected. These TCRs come from a young man in good health. Some clones in this sample may be carry-over from other donors' samples.

The rearrangement joins TRBV18 to TRBJ1-2; D gene uncertain. CDR3 length: 14 residues. The germline V and J ends were trimmed by 3 bases and 4 bases, with 12 bases remaining between them. Germline loops: CDR1 KGHSH, CDR2 LQKENI. This chain's CDR3 is CASSPTAASYGYTF. The CDR3 bases are TGTGCCAGCTCACCTACGGCGGCCTCCTATGGCTACACCTTC. Based on the CDR3 plus reference TRBV18 and TRBJ1-2, the full variable domain is NAGVMQNPRHLVRRRGQEARLRCSPMKGHSHVYWYRQLPEEGLKFMVYLQKENIIDESGMPKERFSAEFPKEGPSILRIQQVVRGDSAAYFCASSPTAASYGYTFGSGTRLTVV.

CDR3 sequence: CASSQVFGLPNEQYF. Here the CDR3 DNA reads TGCGCCAGCAGCCAAGTGTTTGGTCTACCCAACGAGCAGTACTTC. This chain connects TRBV4-1 to TRBJ2-7, with D unresolved. Between the trimmed V and J ends, which lost 1 base and 5 bases, there was a span of 15 bases. CDR3 size: 15 residues. The V gene's germline CDR1 is MGHRA and CDR2 YSYEKL.

The chain recombines TRBV19 with TRBJ1-3; D remains ambiguous. V gave up 1 base and J gave up 4 bases, with 5 bases separating them. The CDR3 has 13 residues. CDR1 and CDR2 (germline): LNHDA, SQIVND (reference sequence). CDR3 bases: TGTGCCAGTAGTATAGTGTCCGGAAACACCATATATTTT. Residues: CASSIVSGNTIYF.

J is TRBJ1-2 and V is TRBV25-1, with a possible D match to TRBD1 (5 bases). Germline lookup yields CDR1 MGHDK and CDR2 SYGVNS. This CDR3 spans 16 amino acids. Deletions cut 5 bases from V and 8 bases from J, with 24 bases between. The CDR3 loop is CASSPQGRGLNGGYTF. The CDR3 DNA follows: TGTGCCAGCAGTCCACAAGGGAGGGGACTCAACGGGGGCTACACCTTC.

This clone was picked up one time. CDR3 region: CASSLASSRGGEKLFF. The CDR3 nucleotides are TGCGCCAGCAGCTTGGCCTCCAGCAGGGGAGGTGAAAAACTGTTTTTT. The rearrangement uses TRBV5-1 and TRBJ1-4; tentatively, D is TRBD1 (6 bases). V lost 0 bases, J lost 7 bases, and 16 bases lay in between. CDR3 length equals 16 residues. Germline values: CDR1 SGHRS, CDR2 YFSETQ. Using reference TRBV5-1 and TRBJ1-4 for the parts outside the CDR3, the full variable domain is KAGVTQTPRYLIKTRGQQVTLSCSPISGHRSVSWYQQTPGQGLQFLFEYFSETQRNKGNFPGRFSGRQFSNSRSEMNVSTLELGDSALYLCASSLASSRGGEKLFFGSGTQLSVL.

The chain combines TRBV19 with TRBJ2-7; 7 nucleotides agree with TRBD2. This CDR3 is built from 17 residues. Germline V lookup: CDR1 LNHDA, CDR2 SQIVND (reference sequence). Unmatched junction bases numbered 14, after V lost 6 bases and J lost 0 bases. CDR3 region: CASRANLLRESSYEQYF. The CDR3 bases are TGTGCCAGTAGAGCGAATCTACTGCGGGAGAGCTCCTACGAGCAGTACTTC.

The genes are TRBV7-8 and TRBJ2-2; D may be TRBD1 (5 bases). CDR1 is SGHVS and CDR2 is FQNEAQ in the germline V gene. The V end lost 2 bases, the J end lost 5 bases, and 24 bases lay between the germline ends. The CDR3 is made up of 19 amino acids. The CDR3 nucleotides read TGTGCCAGCAGCTTACTCAGCCCGTCAGGGTGGACCAGAACCGGGGAGCTGTTTTTT. Translation: CASSLLSPSGWTRTGELFF.

V is TRBV6-1 and J is TRBJ2-7; TRBD2 aligns across 9 bases. Unmatched junction bases numbered 9, after V lost 5 bases and J lost 4 bases. CDR1 is MNHNS, CDR2 SASEGT, per germline. The CDR3 covers 15 residues. The CDR3 loop is CASSTPAGGSYEQYF. CDR3 in DNA: TGTGCCAGCAGTACTCCAGCGGGAGGTTCTTACGAGCAGTACTTC.

This clone has just a few counts. This chain joins TRBV20-1 and TRBJ1-1, with D unresolved. Germline CDR1 reads DFQATT; CDR2 reads SNEGSKA (reference sequence). Trimming took 5 bases from V and 8 from J, leaving 9 bases between them. CDR3 size: 10 residues. The CDR3 is CSARVREAFF. The CDR3 nucleotides are TGCAGTGCTCGGGTCAGGGAAGCTTTCTTT.